This T cell receptor beta chain was sequenced in a study of shared clonotypes between healthy human individuals. Study-wide results and limits: Among a handful of donors, approximately 5% of naive CD4 clonotypes were found in common. The four-donor shared clonotypes exceeded non-shared clonotypes in generation probability, with non-shared ones scoring lower.

The investigators split CD4+ cells into a CD45RA+ naive subset and a CD45RA-negative memory subset. With respect to this clone: The antigen is undetermined.

V lost 7 bases to trimming and J lost 1 base, with 11 bases between them. Germline V gene data show CDR1 as MNHNS and CDR2 as SASEGT. This CDR3 contains 14 residues. Generated by immunoSEQ multiplex PCR, the TCRdb table keeps only in-frame clones and is missing some. This sample carries approximately 620,000 clones, roughly 97% of them seen once, and the ten largest clones take roughly 0.05%. The clonotype originates from a woman aged 25 to 39 in good health. The specimen sequenced was naive CD4+ T cells sorted from blood. Described subset: CD45RA+ positively selected. V and J are TRBV6-1 and TRBJ1-5; no reliable D call. The CDR3 protein is CASTLDTSNQPQHF. The DNA of the CDR3 is TGTGCCAGCACTCTAGACACGAGCAATCAGCCCCAGCATTTT.